This T cell receptor (beta chain) is from a study of OX40 agonist ivuxolimab in advanced cancers. The CDR3 length is 13 residues. The V gene's germline CDR1 is MDHEN and CDR2 SYDVKM. Trimming stripped 3 bases from V and 4 bases from J, with 7 bases between. Clones were sequenced by immunoSEQ multiplex PCR, and TCRdb holds only the in-frame ones, with some missing. The top ten hold roughly 28% of the sample, which has 20,000 to 25,000 clones, 86% seen once. The specimen comprised CD4+ or CD8+ T cells sorted from blood, sampled in a trial of the OX40 agonist ivuxolimab. The V gene is TRBV28, the J gene TRBJ2-1, with D hard to call. The receptor was derived from an adult with an advanced solid tumor such as melanoma, head and neck, liver or kidney cancer. This CDR3 is CASSFSRYNEQFF. Written as DNA, the CDR3 is TGTGCCAGCAGTTTCTCCAGATACAATGAGCAGTTCTTC. The complete variable domain, with remaining parts taken from reference TRBV28 and TRBJ2-1, reads DVKVTQSSRYLVKRTGEKVFLECVQDMDHENMFWYRQDPGLGLRLIYFSYDVKMKEKGDIPEGYSVSREKKERFSLILESASTNQTSMYLCASSFSRYNEQFFGPGTRLTVL.